This record looks at one T cell receptor (beta chain) sequence and its context. These data are taken from a study of blood T cell repertoires in COVID-19. As for the study in general: Nucleic acid was either cDNA or gDNA, and it came from T cells, B-cell-depleted T cells, or PBMCs.

Trimming took 5 bases from V and 1 from J; bases not matched to a gene: 16. The CDR3 contains 19 residues. Germline CDR1 reads KGHSH; CDR2 reads LQKENI. The data were produced by immunoSEQ multiplex PCR, yet TCRdb's version contains in-frame clones alone and is incomplete. The table has approximately 220,000 clones, approximately 88% seen once. This sequence was found in a middle-aged man with acute or convalescent COVID-19. The sequenced sample was peripheral blood. The chain has TRBV18 and TRBJ1-1; 10 nucleotides line up with TRBD1. CDR3 nucleotides: TGTGCCAGCTCAAGAGACGGGACAGGGGTGATGGGGAGGAACACTGAAGCTTTCTTT. Its protein is CASSRDGTGVMGRNTEAFF.